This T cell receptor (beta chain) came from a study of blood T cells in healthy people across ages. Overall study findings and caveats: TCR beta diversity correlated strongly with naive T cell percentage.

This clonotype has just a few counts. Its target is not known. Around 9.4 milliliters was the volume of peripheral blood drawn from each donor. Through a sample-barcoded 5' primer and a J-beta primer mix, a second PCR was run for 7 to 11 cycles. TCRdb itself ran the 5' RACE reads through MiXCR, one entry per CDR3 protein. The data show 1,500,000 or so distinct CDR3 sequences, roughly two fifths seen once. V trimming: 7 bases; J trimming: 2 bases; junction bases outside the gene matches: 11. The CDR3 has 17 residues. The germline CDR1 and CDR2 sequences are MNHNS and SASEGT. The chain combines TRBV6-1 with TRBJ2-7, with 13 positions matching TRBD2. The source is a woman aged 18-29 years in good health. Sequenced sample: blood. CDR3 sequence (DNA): TGTGCCAGCACCTTCGCAGGACTAGCGGGAGTCCCCTACGAGCAGTACTTC. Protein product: CASTFAGLAGVPYEQYF.